The clone carrying this T cell receptor beta chain showed up just a few times. This sample was included in a study of blood T cell repertoires in COVID-19. Study at large: Italy, Spain and the United States were the sources of the convalescent and acute COVID-19 samples. The cDNA or gDNA used as material had been derived from T cells, B-cell-depleted T cells, or PBMCs.

This CDR3 is 16 amino acids long. The V gene end was trimmed by 5 bases and the J gene end by 4 bases; junction bases not matched to a gene: 12. Germline CDR1 SGHTA, CDR2 FQGNSA. Patients at the Seattle site were enrolled during active infection and followed longitudinally. Per the original methods: Estimation of nucleated cell counts was performed using reference gene primer amplification. Using immunoSEQ multiplex PCR, the repertoire was profiled, and TCRdb retains in-frame clones only, with some absent. V, J and clone size reflect that table, while D and trimming were determined from the DNA. There are some 56,000 clones in the sample; about 79% occur only once, and approximately 10% lies in the top ten.

J is TRBJ1-2 and V is TRBV7-2; 8 bases are a match to TRBD1. This sequence was found in a man aged 80 or over with COVID-19, enrolled during active disease. Sequencing was done on a sample of peripheral blood. The CDR3 nucleotides are TGTGCCAGCAGCCATAGTCCAGGGGGCGCGGGCTATGGCTACACCTTC. It specifies CASSHSPGGAGYGYTF.